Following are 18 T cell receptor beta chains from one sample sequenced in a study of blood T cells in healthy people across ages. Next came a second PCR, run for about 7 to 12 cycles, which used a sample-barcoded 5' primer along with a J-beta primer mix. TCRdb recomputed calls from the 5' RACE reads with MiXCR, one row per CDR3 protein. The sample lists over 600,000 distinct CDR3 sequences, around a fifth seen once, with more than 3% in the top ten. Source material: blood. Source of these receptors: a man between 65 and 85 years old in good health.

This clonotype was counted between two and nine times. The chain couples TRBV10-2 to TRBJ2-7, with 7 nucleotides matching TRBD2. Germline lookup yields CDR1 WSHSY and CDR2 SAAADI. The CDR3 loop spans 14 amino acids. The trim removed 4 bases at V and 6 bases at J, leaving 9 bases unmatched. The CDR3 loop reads CASSVFGLVREQYF. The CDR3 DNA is TGCGCCAGCAGTGTTTTCGGACTAGTGCGCGAGCAGTACTTC.

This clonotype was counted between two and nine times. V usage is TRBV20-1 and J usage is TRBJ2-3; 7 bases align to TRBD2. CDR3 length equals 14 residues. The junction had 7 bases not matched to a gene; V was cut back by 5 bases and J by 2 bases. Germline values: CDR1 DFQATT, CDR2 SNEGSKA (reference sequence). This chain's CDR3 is CSAEPGLPTDTQYF. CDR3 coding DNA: TGCAGTGCTGAACCGGGACTACCCACAGATACGCAGTATTTT.

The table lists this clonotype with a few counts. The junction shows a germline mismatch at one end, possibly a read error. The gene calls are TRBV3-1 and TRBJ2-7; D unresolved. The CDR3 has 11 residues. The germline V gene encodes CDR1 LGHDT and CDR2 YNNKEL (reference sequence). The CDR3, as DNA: TGTGCCAGCAGCCAAGTCAACGAGCAGCACTTC. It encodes CASSQVNEQHF.

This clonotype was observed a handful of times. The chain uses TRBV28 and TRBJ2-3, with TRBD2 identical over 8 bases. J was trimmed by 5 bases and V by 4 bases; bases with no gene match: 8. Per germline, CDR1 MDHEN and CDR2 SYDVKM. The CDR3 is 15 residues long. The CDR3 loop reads CASSSAGAGGDTQYF. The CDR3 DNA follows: TGTGCCAGCAGTTCAGCGGGAGCCGGGGGAGATACGCAGTATTTT.

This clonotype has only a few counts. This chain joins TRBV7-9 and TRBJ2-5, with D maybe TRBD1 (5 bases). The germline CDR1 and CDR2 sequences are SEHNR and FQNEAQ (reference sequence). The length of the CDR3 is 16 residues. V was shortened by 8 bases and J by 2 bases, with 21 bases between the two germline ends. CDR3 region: CASGDRLLDNQETQYF. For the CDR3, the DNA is TGTGCCAGCGGTGACAGACTCCTGGACAATCAAGAGACCCAGTACTTC. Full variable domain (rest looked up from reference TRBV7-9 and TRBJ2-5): DTGVSQNPRHKITKRGQNVTFRCDPISEHNRLYWYRQTLGQGPEFLTYFQNEAQLEKSRLLSDRFSAERPKGSFSTLEIQRTEQGDSAMYLCASGDRLLDNQETQYFGPGTRLLVL.

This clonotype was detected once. CDR3 protein: CASSAEGGITDTQYF. The CDR3 nucleotides are TGTGCCAGCAGCGCCGAGGGGGGAATCACAGATACGCAGTATTTT. The J gene is TRBJ2-3, the V gene TRBV9; D is possibly TRBD1 or TRBD2 (6 bases each). Germline V gene sequence: CDR1 SGDLS, CDR2 YYNGEE. V shed 3 bases and J shed 2 bases, with 13 bases lying between them. This CDR3 has 15 amino acids.

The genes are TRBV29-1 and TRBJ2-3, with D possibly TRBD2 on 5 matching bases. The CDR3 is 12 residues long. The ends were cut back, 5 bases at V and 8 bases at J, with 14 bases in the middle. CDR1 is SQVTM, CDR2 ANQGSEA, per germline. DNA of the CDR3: TGCAGCGTTCGAGGACTCGTTGGTACGCAGTATTTT. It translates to CSVRGLVGTQYF.

The CDR3 spells CASSPVWGTGELFF. The CDR3 DNA reads as TGTGCCAGCAGCCCAGTGTGGGGCACCGGGGAGCTGTTTTTT. The rearrangement uses TRBV7-2 and TRBJ2-2; D gene unclear. V lost 5 bases, J lost 4 bases, and 11 bases lay in between. This CDR3 is built from 14 residues. The germline gives CDR1 SGHTA, CDR2 FQGNSA.

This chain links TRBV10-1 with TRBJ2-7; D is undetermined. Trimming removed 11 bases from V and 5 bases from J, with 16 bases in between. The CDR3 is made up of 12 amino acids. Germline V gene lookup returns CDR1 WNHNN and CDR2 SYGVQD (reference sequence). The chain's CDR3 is CARKGQAHEQYF. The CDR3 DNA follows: TGCGCCCGAAAAGGGCAGGCCCACGAGCAGTACTTC.

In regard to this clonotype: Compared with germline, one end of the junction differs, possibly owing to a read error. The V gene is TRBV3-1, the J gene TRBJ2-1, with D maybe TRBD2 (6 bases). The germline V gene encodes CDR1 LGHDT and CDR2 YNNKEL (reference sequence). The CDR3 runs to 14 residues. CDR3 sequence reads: CACSQRERTNEQFF. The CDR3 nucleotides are TGTGCCTGCAGCCAACGGGAGCGGACCAATGAGCAGTTCTTC.

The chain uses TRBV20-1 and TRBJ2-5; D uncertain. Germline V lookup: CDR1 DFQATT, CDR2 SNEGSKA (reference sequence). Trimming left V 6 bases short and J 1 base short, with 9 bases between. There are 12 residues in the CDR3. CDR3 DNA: TGCAGTGCAGGAGAGACCCAAGAGACCCAGTACTTC. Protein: CSAGETQETQYF.

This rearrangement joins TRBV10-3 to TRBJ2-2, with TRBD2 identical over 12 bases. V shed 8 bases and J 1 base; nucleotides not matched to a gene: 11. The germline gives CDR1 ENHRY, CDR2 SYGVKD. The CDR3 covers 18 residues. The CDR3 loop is CAIGAGLAGGMNTGELFF. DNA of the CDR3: TGTGCCATCGGCGCAGGGCTAGCGGGAGGGATGAACACCGGGGAGCTGTTTTTT.

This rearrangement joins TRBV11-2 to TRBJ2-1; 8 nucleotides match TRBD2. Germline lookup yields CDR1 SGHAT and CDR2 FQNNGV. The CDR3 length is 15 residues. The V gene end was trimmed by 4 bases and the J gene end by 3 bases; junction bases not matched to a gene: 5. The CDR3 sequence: CASSYPSGSYNEQFF. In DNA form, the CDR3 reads TGTGCCAGCAGCTACCCCAGCGGGAGCTACAATGAGCAGTTCTTC.

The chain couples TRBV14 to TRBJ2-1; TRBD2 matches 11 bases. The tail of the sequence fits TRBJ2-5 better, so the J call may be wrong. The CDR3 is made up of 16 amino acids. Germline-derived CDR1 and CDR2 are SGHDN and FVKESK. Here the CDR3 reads CASSQEVSGREETQYF. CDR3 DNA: TGTGCCAGCAGCCAAGAGGTTAGCGGGAGGGAAGAGACCCAGTACTTC.

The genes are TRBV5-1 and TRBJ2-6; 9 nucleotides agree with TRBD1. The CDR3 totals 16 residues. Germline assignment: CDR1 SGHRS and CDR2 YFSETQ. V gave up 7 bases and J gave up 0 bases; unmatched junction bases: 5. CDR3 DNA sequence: TGCGCCAGCTCGAGGACAGGGGACTCTGGGGCCAACGTCCTGACTTTC. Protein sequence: CASSRTGDSGANVLTF.

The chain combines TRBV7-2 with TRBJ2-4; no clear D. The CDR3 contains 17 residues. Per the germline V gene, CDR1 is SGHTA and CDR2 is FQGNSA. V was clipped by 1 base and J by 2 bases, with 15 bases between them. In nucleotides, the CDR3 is TGTGCCAGCAGCTTAGATCGAGCAGGTGAAACCAAAAACATTCAGTACTTC. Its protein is CASSLDRAGETKNIQYF.

The CDR3 bases are TGTGCCAGCGGGGTATTAGCTGGTTACGAGCAGTACTTC. This gives the protein CASGVLAGYEQYF. This chain joins TRBV6-2 or TRBV6-3 and TRBJ2-7, with no clear D. Germline V gives CDR1 MNHEY, CDR2 SVGEGT. This CDR3 contains 13 residues. The V and J ends lost 8 bases and 4 bases respectively, with 15 bases between them.

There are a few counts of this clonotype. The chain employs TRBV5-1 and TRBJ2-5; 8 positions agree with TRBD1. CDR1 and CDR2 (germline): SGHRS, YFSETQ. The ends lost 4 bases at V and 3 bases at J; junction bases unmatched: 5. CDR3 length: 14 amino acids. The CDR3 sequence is CASSTDRVKETQYF. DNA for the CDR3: TGCGCCAGCAGCACGGACAGGGTAAAAGAGACCCAGTACTTC.